This entry lists 15 T cell receptor beta chains sequenced from one sample in a study of blood T cells in healthy people across ages. Next came a second PCR, run for about 6 to 11 cycles, which used a sample-barcoded 5' primer along with a J-beta primer mix. One entry per CDR3 protein results from TCRdb running MiXCR on the 5' RACE reads. The data show some 1.8 million distinct CDR3 sequences, with around 40% seen just once and under 25% held by the top ten. What was sequenced was blood. The source is a human donor in good health.

Only a few counts were recorded for this clonotype. The chain recombines TRBV5-4 with TRBJ2-1; D gene ambiguous. This CDR3 has 13 residues. The germline V gene encodes CDR1 SGHNT and CDR2 YYREEE (reference sequence). The V gene lost 0 bases and the J gene lost 13 bases, with 14 bases spanning the gap. CDR3 region: CASSLVFEETQFF. The CDR3 nucleotides read TGTGCCAGCAGCTTGGTATTCGAAGAGACCCAGTTCTTC.

V gene TRBV5-1 combines with J gene TRBJ2-1; 10 nucleotides match TRBD2. Unmatched junction bases numbered 3, after V lost 0 bases and J lost 0 bases. Germline V CDR1 and CDR2: SGHRS, YFSETQ. The CDR3 length is 17 residues. The CDR3 nucleotides read TGCGCCAGCAGCTTGGTCCTAGCGGGGGTCTCCTACAATGAGCAGTTCTTC. As protein: CASSLVLAGVSYNEQFF. Full variable domain (missing parts from reference TRBV5-1 and TRBJ2-1): KAGVTQTPRYLIKTRGQQVTLSCSPISGHRSVSWYQQTPGQGLQFLFEYFSETQRNKGNFPGRFSGRQFSNSRSEMNVSTLELGDSALYLCASSLVLAGVSYNEQFFGPGTRLTVL.

This clonotype was seen once. The CDR3 reads CASSFPQGLPEAFF. The CDR3, as DNA: TGTGCCAGCAGCTTCCCCCAGGGGCTCCCTGAAGCTTTCTTT. V gene TRBV7-9 combines with J gene TRBJ1-1; perhaps TRBD1 as D (6 bases). V lost 3 bases and J 6 bases, leaving 14 bases between the germline ends. This CDR3 region has 14 residues. Germline V CDR1 and CDR2: SEHNR, FQNEAQ (reference sequence).

This clonotype was recorded a few times. The V gene is TRBV11-2, the J gene TRBJ2-3; 9 bases fit TRBD2. The germline V gene encodes CDR1 SGHAT and CDR2 FQNNGV. This CDR3 contains 16 residues. The V and J ends lost 2 bases and 2 bases, in that order; junction bases with no gene match: 5. The DNA for the CDR3 is TGTGCCAGCAGCTTAATGCGGGGGGGATACACAGATACGCAGTATTTT. Translating gives CASSLMRGGYTDTQYF.

V gene TRBV20-1 combines with J gene TRBJ2-1, with 10 bases fitting TRBD2. CDR3 length equals 17 residues. Germline V gives CDR1 DFQATT, CDR2 SNEGSKA (reference sequence). V lost 0 bases to trimming and J lost 10 bases; unmatched junction nucleotides: 15. The CDR3 spells CSARDLLNSGGANEQFF. The CDR3 nucleotides read TGCAGTGCTAGAGACTTACTAAACAGCGGGGGGGCAAACGAGCAGTTCTTC.

The V gene is TRBV7-8, the J gene TRBJ1-3; D unclear. The CDR3 has 11 residues. V was shortened by 4 bases and J by 3 bases, with 1 base between the two germline ends. In germline, CDR1 is SGHVS, CDR2 FQNEAQ. CDR3 sequence: CASSYGNTIYF. The CDR3 nucleotides are TGTGCCAGCAGCTATGGAAACACCATATATTTT.

There are a few counts of this clonotype. The CDR3 is CASSSDRYYGYTF. CDR3 bases: TGTGCCAGCAGTTCGGACAGATACTATGGCTACACCTTC. V gene TRBV6-2 or TRBV6-3 combines with J gene TRBJ1-2, with D perhaps matching TRBD1 (6 bases). Germline CDR1 is MNHEY and CDR2 is SVGEGT. This CDR3 contains 13 residues. V lost 4 bases, J lost 3 bases, and 9 bases lay in between.

V usage is TRBV20-1 and J usage is TRBJ2-3; D is perhaps TRBD2 (7 bases). V lost 4 bases to trimming and J lost 3 bases, with 14 bases between them. The CDR3 runs 14 residues. Per germline, CDR1 DFQATT and CDR2 SNEGSKA (reference sequence). The CDR3 bases are TGCAGTGCTAAATGGGGGGGCGGGACAGATACGCAGTATTTT. It codes for CSAKWGGGTDTQYF.

The CDR3 nucleotides read TGTGCCAGCAGCTTACGTCCCGGGACAGGGATGGGTGGCTACACCTTC. Its protein is CASSLRPGTGMGGYTF. The rearrangement uses TRBV5-5 and TRBJ1-2; 9 bases map to TRBD1. CDR1 SGHKS and CDR2 YYEKEE come from the germline V gene (reference sequence). The CDR3 has 16 residues. J was trimmed by 7 bases and V by 2 bases; bases with no gene match: 12.

This clonotype came up a few times. The chain uses TRBV4-3 and TRBJ2-6, with D perhaps matching TRBD1 or TRBD2 (6 bases each). Trimming took off 0 bases at V and 4 bases at J, with 10 bases between the two ends. The CDR3 length is 16 residues. The germline V gene encodes CDR1 LGHNA and CDR2 YSLEER. Written as DNA, the CDR3 is TGCGCCAGCAGCCAAGATAGGGGGGTGGGGGCCAACGTCCTGACTTTC. It is translated as CASSQDRGVGANVLTF.

This clonotype was seen only a few times. The chain employs TRBV6-2 or TRBV6-3 and TRBJ1-5, with D maybe TRBD1 (5 bases). CDR1 is MNHEY and CDR2 is SVGEGT in the germline V gene. CDR3 size: 15 residues. V was pared by 7 bases and J by 0 bases, with 13 bases between. The CDR3 DNA is TGTGCCAGCACCAGGGACGGCCATAGCAATCAGCCCCAGCATTTT. It encodes CASTRDGHSNQPQHF.

The J gene is TRBJ1-2, the V gene TRBV27, with D tentatively TRBD1 (5 bases). This CDR3 has 15 amino acids. The V gene's germline CDR1 is MNHEY and CDR2 SMNVEV (reference sequence). Trimming removed 9 bases at V and 0 bases at J, with 17 bases between. The DNA for the CDR3 is TGTGCCAGTTCCAGGGTAGGCCCTTCTAACTATGGCTACACCTTC. This sequence encodes CASSRVGPSNYGYTF.

The chain carries TRBV20-1 and TRBJ2-7; 10 nucleotides line up with TRBD2. Trimming removed 1 base from V and 3 bases from J; junction bases left unmatched: 6. Germline CDR1 DFQATT, CDR2 SNEGSKA (reference sequence). The length of the CDR3 is 15 residues. DNA of the CDR3: TGCAGTGCTAGAGCCCGACTAGCGGGCAACTACGAGCAGTACTTC. This sequence encodes CSARARLAGNYEQYF.

The chain recombines TRBV7-9 with TRBJ1-1; D might be TRBD1 (5 bases). The germline V gene encodes CDR1 SEHNR and CDR2 FQNEAQ (reference sequence). The CDR3 is 16 residues long. V was pared by 5 bases and J by 2 bases, with 18 bases between. The CDR3 DNA reads as TGTGCCAGCAGCCCGTACCAGGGATATGAAAACACTGAAGCTTTCTTT. This translates into CASSPYQGYENTEAFF.

The sample holds a few counts of this clonotype. The V gene is TRBV24-1, the J gene TRBJ2-1; D may be TRBD2 (5 bases). Per the germline V gene, CDR1 is KGHDR and CDR2 is SFDVKD. CDR3 length: 16 amino acids. The V gene lost 0 bases and the J gene lost 8 bases, with 16 bases spanning the gap. CDR3 sequence (DNA): TGTGCCACCAGTGATTTGAAGGCTCATACGGGATATGAGCAGTTCTTC. Residues: CATSDLKAHTGYEQFF.